This TCR beta chain comes out of a study of blood T cell repertoires in COVID-19. Study at large: Sites across the United States, Italy and Spain contributed samples from acute and convalescent COVID-19. PBMCs, B-cell-depleted T cells, or T cells provided the cDNA or gDNA that made up the material.

Per the original methods: Nucleated cell counts were estimated from reference gene primer amplification. Some clones are missing from TCRdb's copy, which holds only in-frame ones; the method was immunoSEQ multiplex PCR. V, J and clone size derive from that table, while D and trimming were established from the DNA sequence. The sample holds some 24,000 clones, around 81% seen once. With 0 bases removed from V and 4 bases from J, the gap between germline ends came to 16 bases. Germline CDR1 SGDLS, CDR2 YYNGEE. The CDR3 is 16 amino acids. This sequence originates from a man between 65 and 85 years old with acute or convalescent COVID-19. The genes are TRBV9 and TRBJ1-2, with D hard to call. Material for sequencing was peripheral blood. This chain's CDR3 is CASSVGLTDNTYGYTF. CDR3 nucleotide sequence: TGTGCCAGCAGCGTAGGTCTTACCGACAATACCTATGGCTACACCTTC.